One TCR beta chain is described in this entry. The target antigen is unknown. These data belong to a study of STAT5B mutations in CD4+ large granular lymphocyte leukemia. Study-wide background: Healthy donors showed HLA-associated enrichment of the CDR3 'QG' motif. General observations from the study: 8/27 top patient clones versus 2/35 control clones were TRBV06-family.

The assay was run at survey level. Method: immunoSEQ multiplex PCR; TCRdb's copy keeps in-frame clones and lacks some. This table has 25,000 to 30,000 clones, more than 60% appearing once. Germline V gives CDR1 MDHEN, CDR2 SYDVKM. The CDR3 totals 15 residues. With V trimmed by 6 bases and J by 1 base, 7 bases remained unmatched. The TCR was taken from a human donor in good health. The chain joins TRBV28 to TRBJ1-1; TRBD1 matches at 8 bases. Material: CD4+ T cells from blood buffy coats. The CDR3 spells CASRIRGRGNTEAFF. The DNA for the CDR3 is TGTGCCAGCAGAATCAGGGGGCGCGGGAACACTGAAGCTTTCTTT.